The 27 T cell receptor beta chains below all came from one sample that was sequenced in a study of memory CD4+ T cells and cytomegalovirus serostatus. TCRdb keeps only in-frame clones here, not all; method: immunoSEQ multiplex PCR. Of some 95,000 clones in the sample, around 80% were seen once. The sort gate was single viable CD3+CD4+CD8-CD45RO+ cells for memory CD4+ T cells. The sequenced sample was memory CD4+ T cells from blood. These receptor sequences come from an adult in good health and CMV-seropositive.

The gene calls are TRBV4-3 and TRBJ2-1; D may be TRBD1 or TRBD2 (7 bases each). Germline CDR1 is LGHNA and CDR2 is YSLEER. Trimming stripped 4 bases from V and 8 bases from J, with 18 bases between. This CDR3 has 15 residues. The CDR3 sequence is CASSLREGRGDEQFF. In DNA form, the CDR3 reads TGCGCCAGCAGCCTCAGGGAGGGCAGGGGGGATGAGCAGTTCTTC.

This rearrangement joins TRBV5-1 to TRBJ2-7; D ambiguous. V lost 2 bases and J 2 bases, leaving 11 bases between the germline ends. CDR1 and CDR2 (germline): SGHRS, YFSETQ. The CDR3 has 14 amino acids. CDR3 region: CASSLTENPYEQYF. In DNA, the CDR3 is TGCGCCAGCAGCTTAACAGAAAACCCCTACGAGCAGTACTTC.

The rearrangement joins TRBV11-1 to TRBJ2-1; 9 nucleotides match TRBD2. The CDR3 loop spans 16 amino acids. Germline V gene sequence: CDR1 SGHAT, CDR2 FQDESV (reference sequence). Germline trimming cut 4 bases from V and 0 bases from J; bases unmatched to any gene: 4. The CDR3 here is CASSSSGIHSYNEQFF. The CDR3 DNA is TGTGCCAGCAGCTCTAGCGGGATCCACTCCTACAATGAGCAGTTCTTC.

This chain joins TRBV7-3 and TRBJ2-6; D is ambiguous. The germline V and J ends were trimmed by 5 bases and 3 bases, with 8 bases remaining between them. Per the germline V gene, CDR1 is SGHTA and CDR2 is FQGTGA. CDR3 length equals 14 residues. CDR3 sequence: CASSPPGGANVLTF. The CDR3 coding sequence is TGTGCCAGCAGCCCCCCGGGTGGGGCCAACGTCCTGACTTTC.

The V gene is TRBV28, the J gene TRBJ2-7; 7 bases match TRBD2. This CDR3 is built from 13 residues. Unmatched junction bases numbered 5, after V lost 7 bases and J lost 2 bases. Germline assignment: CDR1 MDHEN and CDR2 SYDVKM. The CDR3 sequence is CASKRDSTYEQYF. DNA for the CDR3: TGTGCCAGCAAGCGGGACTCAACCTACGAGCAGTACTTC. The full variable domain, its missing parts supplied by reference TRBV28 and TRBJ2-7, is DVKVTQSSRYLVKRTGEKVFLECVQDMDHENMFWYRQDPGLGLRLIYFSYDVKMKEKGDIPEGYSVSREKKERFSLILESASTNQTSMYLCASKRDSTYEQYFGPGTRLTVT.

The J gene is TRBJ1-2, the V gene TRBV19; D is undetermined. The germline V gene encodes CDR1 LNHDA and CDR2 SQIVND (reference sequence). Trimming left V 7 bases short and J 0 bases short, with 15 bases between. The CDR3 covers 15 residues. The chain's CDR3 is CASTPLGQANYGYTF. The DNA for the CDR3 is TGTGCCAGTACCCCTCTCGGGCAGGCTAACTATGGCTACACCTTC. Supplemented by reference TRBV19 and TRBJ1-2, the full variable domain reads DGGITQSPKYLFRKEGQNVTLSCEQNLNHDAMYWYRQDPGQGLRLIYYSQIVNDFQKGDIAEGYSVSREKKESFPLTVTSAQKNPTAFYLCASTPLGQANYGYTFGSGTRLTVV.

The chain carries TRBV19 and TRBJ1-1; TRBD1 matches 8 bases. V gave up 6 bases and J gave up 7 bases; unmatched junction bases: 10. Germline CDR1 reads LNHDA; CDR2 reads SQIVND (reference sequence). The CDR3 extends over 14 amino acids. CDR3 bases: TGTGCCAGTAGCCAGAGACAGGGGCTCGTTGAAGCTTTCTTT. It specifies CASSQRQGLVEAFF.

The chain employs TRBV7-3 and TRBJ2-1, with TRBD2 as a possible D gene (6 bases). CDR3 length: 15 amino acids. The V gene lost 2 bases and the J gene lost 2 bases, with 10 bases spanning the gap. Germline CDR1 and CDR2: SGHTA and FQGTGA. CDR3 loop: CASSLDSGTYNEQFF. The CDR3 DNA follows: TGTGCCAGCAGCTTAGATAGCGGAACCTACAATGAGCAGTTCTTC.

There are a few counts of this clone. J is TRBJ1-3 and V is TRBV14; D unclear. CDR1 SGHDN and CDR2 FVKESK come from the germline V gene. The CDR3 is made up of 16 amino acids. Trimming cost V 0 bases and J 0 bases, with 9 bases left between them. The CDR3 loop reads CASSQDWANSGNTIYF. CDR3 nucleotide sequence: TGTGCCAGCAGCCAAGATTGGGCCAACTCTGGAAACACCATATATTTT.

This clone was seen a handful of times. V gene TRBV5-1 combines with J gene TRBJ2-2; no clear D gene. V gave up 0 bases and J gave up 3 bases, with 9 bases separating them. Germline-derived CDR1 and CDR2 are SGHRS and YFSETQ. This CDR3 has 15 amino acids. CDR3 residues: CASSLDSPYTGELFF. As DNA, the CDR3 is TGCGCCAGCAGCTTGGACAGCCCCTACACCGGGGAGCTGTTTTTT.

The chain employs TRBV18 and TRBJ2-3; D call uncertain. Germline CDR1 is KGHSH and CDR2 is LQKENI. CDR3 size: 13 residues. V lost 4 bases and J lost 8, with 13 bases in between. CDR3 DNA: TGTGCCAGCTCACTTCCGAAGATGGGTACGCAGTATTTT. It is translated as CASSLPKMGTQYF. The whole variable domain, filled in from reference TRBV18 and TRBJ2-3, reads NAGVMQNPRHLVRRRGQEARLRCSPMKGHSHVYWYRQLPEEGLKFMVYLQKENIIDESGMPKERFSAEFPKEGPSILRIQQVVRGDSAAYFCASSLPKMGTQYFGPGTRLTVL.

Worth noting for this clone: One end of the junction is discordant with germline, which a read error may explain. The chain joins TRBV7-7 to TRBJ1-4; possible D gene TRBD1, 5 bases. The CDR3 is made up of 15 amino acids. In germline, CDR1 is SSHAT, CDR2 FNYEAQ (reference sequence). The CDR3, as DNA: TGTGCTAGCAGATACCTGAGGGGAACTAATGAAAAACTGTTTTTT. Its translation: CASRYLRGTNEKLFF.

The chain recombines TRBV7-8 with TRBJ2-2, with 13 bases identical to TRBD2. V lost 5 bases and J lost 4; bases outside the gene matches: 7. The germline gives CDR1 SGHVS, CDR2 FQNEAQ. The CDR3 consists of 17 residues. This CDR3 is CASSPGGLAGSTGELFF. Written as DNA, the CDR3 is TGTGCCAGCAGCCCAGGGGGACTAGCGGGATCCACCGGGGAGCTGTTTTTT.

The rearrangement links TRBV18 to TRBJ2-7, with D perhaps matching TRBD1 (7 bases). This CDR3 is 18 amino acids long. Trimming pared 6 bases from V and 0 bases from J, leaving 24 bases between. Germline V gene sequence: CDR1 KGHSH, CDR2 LQKENI. CDR3 nucleotides: TGTGCCAGCTCCCTAACCGAAGGGGGCGGGACCCTCTCCTACGAGCAGTACTTC. This codes for CASSLTEGGGTLSYEQYF.

For this clone: The junction shows a germline mismatch at one end, possibly a read error. V and J are TRBV7-7 and TRBJ2-7, with TRBD1 matching over 10 bases. The length of the CDR3 is 13 residues. CDR1 and CDR2 (germline): SSHAT, FNYEAQ (reference sequence). CDR3 sequence: CASSLTGGSEQYF. CDR3 nucleotide sequence: TGTGCTAGCAGCCTGACAGGGGGCAGCGAGCAGTACTTC.

In its sample, this clone was seen a few times. J is TRBJ1-2 and V is TRBV6-1; TRBD1 aligns across 9 bases. V lost 4 bases and J lost 1; bases outside the gene matches: 7. The CDR3 is 16 amino acids. Germline CDR1 is MNHNS and CDR2 is SASEGT. In DNA, the CDR3 is TGTGCCAGCAGTGCGCTTCGGGGACAGGGTAACTATGGCTACACCTTC. This gives the protein CASSALRGQGNYGYTF.

The V and J genes are TRBV28 and TRBJ2-3, with no clear D. From germline, CDR1 is MDHEN and CDR2 SYDVKM. The ends were cut back, 2 bases at V and 4 bases at J, with 4 bases in the middle. The CDR3 length is 12 residues. CDR3 nucleotide sequence: TGTGCCAGCAGTTTAACCCCAGATACGCAGTATTTT. Translation: CASSLTPDTQYF.

The chain joins TRBV5-4 to TRBJ2-5; TRBD2 agrees at 16 bases. The CDR3 has 19 amino acids. The trim removed 4 bases at V and 5 bases at J, leaving 14 bases unmatched. CDR1 and CDR2 from the germline V gene are SGHNT and YYREEE (reference sequence). The CDR3 spells CASSRGGGTSGRGGETQYF. CDR3 DNA: TGTGCCAGCAGCCGGGGGGGAGGGACTAGCGGGAGGGGAGGGGAGACCCAGTACTTC.

This sequence joins TRBV7-2 and TRBJ1-1; D gene ambiguous. The CDR3 runs to 17 residues. CDR1 SGHTA and CDR2 FQGNSA come from the germline V gene. Trimming shortened V by 1 base and J by 1 base, and 16 bases separated the two germline ends. CDR3 loop: CASSLGLAGPKNTEAFF. In DNA form, the CDR3 reads TGTGCCAGCAGCTTAGGTTTGGCTGGGCCGAAGAACACTGAAGCTTTCTTT.

A few counts support this clone. The chain recombines TRBV2 with TRBJ2-2, with TRBD2 matching over 8 bases. Germline loops: CDR1 SNHLY, CDR2 FYNNEI. J was trimmed by 4 bases and V by 8 bases; bases with no gene match: 3. The CDR3 has 13 amino acids. CDR3 nucleotide sequence: TGTGCCAGCCGGGAGGGGGGCACCGGGGAGCTGTTTTTT. Amino acids: CASREGGTGELFF.

The V call is TRBV19, the J call TRBJ2-2; 13 nucleotides agree with TRBD2. V was clipped by 5 bases and J by 7 bases; unmatched bases: 10. The CDR3 spans 17 residues. The germline gives CDR1 LNHDA, CDR2 SQIVND (reference sequence). The CDR3 bases are TGTGCCAGTAGTCCTACTAGCGGGAGGGTGTATCACGGGGAGCTGTTTTTT. Translation: CASSPTSGRVYHGELFF. Combining the CDR3 with reference TRBV19 and TRBJ2-2 gives the whole variable domain DGGITQSPKYLFRKEGQNVTLSCEQNLNHDAMYWYRQDPGQGLRLIYYSQIVNDFQKGDIAEGYSVSREKKESFPLTVTSAQKNPTAFYLCASSPTSGRVYHGELFFGEGSRLTVL.

The chain couples TRBV7-2 to TRBJ2-1; TRBD2 matches at 9 bases. The germline gives CDR1 SGHTA, CDR2 FQGNSA. The CDR3 length is 14 residues. Trimming at V came to 3 bases and at J to 9 bases, leaving 6 bases not matched to a gene. This CDR3 reads CASSFLAGNSEQFF. The DNA of the CDR3 is TGTGCCAGCAGCTTTCTAGCGGGAAATAGTGAGCAGTTCTTC.

The chain uses TRBV5-1 and TRBJ2-5; the D gene is possibly TRBD1 (6 bases). V was clipped by 4 bases and J by 2 bases, with 9 bases between them. The germline CDR1 and CDR2 sequences are SGHRS and YFSETQ. CDR3 length: 13 residues. The CDR3, as DNA: TGCGCCAGCAGCCGGACAGATCAAGAGACCCAGTACTTC. It translates to CASSRTDQETQYF.

The V call is TRBV6-6, the J call TRBJ1-1; a weak D match, TRBD1 (5 bases). Trimming took 2 bases from V and 2 from J, leaving 12 bases between them. The CDR3 totals 15 residues. The germline CDR1 and CDR2 sequences are MNHNY and SVGAGI (reference sequence). In nucleotides, the CDR3 is TGTGCCAGCAGTTACCGGGGGTCGACTAACACTGAAGCTTTCTTT. It yields the protein CASSYRGSTNTEAFF.

The chain combines TRBV19 with TRBJ2-5, with D maybe TRBD2 (6 bases). Germline V gene data show CDR1 as LNHDA and CDR2 as SQIVND (reference sequence). V lost 4 bases to trimming and J lost 1 base, with 10 bases between them. The CDR3 totals 14 residues. CDR3 amino acids: CASSTLGGQETQYF. CDR3 bases: TGTGCCAGTAGTACCTTGGGGGGCCAAGAGACCCAGTACTTC.

CDR3 bases: TGTGCCAGCAGCTCGCTAGGGGCCACCGGGGAGCTGTTTTTT. Protein sequence: CASSSLGATGELFF. This chain connects TRBV9 to TRBJ2-2, with D possibly matching TRBD1 (5 bases). CDR3 size: 14 residues. The V gene's germline CDR1 is SGDLS and CDR2 YYNGEE. Deletions cut 4 bases from V and 4 bases from J, with 11 bases between.

Remarks on this clone: The junction does not match germline at one end; this may be a read error. The chain links TRBV4-1 to TRBJ2-3, with 13 bases lining up with TRBD2. The CDR3 spans 18 residues. The germline V gene encodes CDR1 MGHRA and CDR2 YSYEKL. CDR3 in amino acids: CASSRGLAGRGGTDTQYF. The CDR3 nucleotides read TGCGCTAGCAGCCGGGGACTAGCGGGAAGAGGGGGCACAGATACGCAGTATTTT.